Each of the 23 T cell receptor beta chains below was sequenced from the same sample in a study of blood T cells in healthy people across ages. Sample-barcoded 5' priming and a J-beta primer mix drove a second PCR of roughly 6 to 12 cycles. Each CDR3 protein gets one entry after TCRdb re-called the 5' RACE reads with MiXCR. The sample records roughly 800,000 distinct CDR3 sequences, around 24% being singletons. These data are also associated with another study on T cells of mothers and their children.

Specimen: blood. The receptor set was obtained from a boy aged 5 to 17 in good health.

This clonotype was detected only a few times. V usage is TRBV11-2 and J usage is TRBJ1-5; D gene ambiguous. CDR1 is SGHAT and CDR2 is FQNNGV in the germline V gene. This CDR3 has 13 amino acids. Between the trimmed V and J ends, which lost 0 bases and 4 bases, there was a span of 4 bases. The DNA of the CDR3 is TGTGCCAGCAGCTTAGACCTTAATCAGCCCCAGCATTTT. Residues: CASSLDLNQPQHF.

The chain is built from TRBV28 and TRBJ2-5, with D possibly TRBD1 on 6 matching bases. V lost 3 bases and J lost 3, with 8 bases in between. Germline V gene data show CDR1 as MDHEN and CDR2 as SYDVKM. The CDR3 is made up of 13 amino acids. The DNA of the CDR3 is TGTGCCAGCAGTTTCCACAGGGAAGAGACCCAGTACTTC. Encoded protein: CASSFHREETQYF.

This clonotype was counted a few times. In DNA form, the CDR3 reads TGTGCCAGCAGTTACTCGGACTTTTCTTCTTACAATGAGCAGTTCTTC. It encodes CASSYSDFSSYNEQFF. The chain recombines TRBV6-5 with TRBJ2-1; D is perhaps TRBD2 (5 bases). From germline, CDR1 is MNHEY and CDR2 SVGAGI. This CDR3 region has 16 residues. V gave up 0 bases and J gave up 4 bases, with 13 bases separating them.

This chain joins TRBV5-5 and TRBJ2-7, with TRBD1 matching over 8 bases. This CDR3 is 16 amino acids long. Looked up from germline, CDR1 is SGHKS and CDR2 is YYEKEE (reference sequence). After removal of 4 bases from V and 3 bases from J, the junction contained 12 bases not matched to a gene. The CDR3 nucleotides are TGTGCCAGCAGCCTGGGGACAGGTGGAGCTCTCTACGAGCAGTACTTC. This codes for CASSLGTGGALYEQYF.

This clonotype was recorded a few times. V usage is TRBV2 and J usage is TRBJ2-5, with D perhaps TRBD2 (5 bases). V was clipped by 1 base and J by 5 bases, with 8 bases between them. Germline V gene sequence: CDR1 SNHLY, CDR2 FYNNEI. The CDR3 is made up of 13 amino acids. Here the CDR3 DNA reads TGTGCCAGCAGTGAAGGCGGGTACGAGACCCAGTACTTC. Its protein product is CASSEGGYETQYF.

This clonotype was seen many times. V gene TRBV5-1 combines with J gene TRBJ2-5; D ambiguous. From germline, CDR1 is SGHRS and CDR2 YFSETQ. The V gene lost 6 bases and the J gene lost 3 bases, with 9 bases spanning the gap. CDR3 size: 12 residues. Here the CDR3 DNA reads TGCGCCAGCATTGAGGAAGAAGAGACCCAGTACTTC. It yields the protein CASIEEEETQYF.

J is TRBJ1-4 and V is TRBV5-1; 7 bases line up with TRBD1. Germline V gene data show CDR1 as SGHRS and CDR2 as YFSETQ. CDR3 size: 15 residues. V shed 4 bases and J 8 bases; nucleotides not matched to a gene: 11. The CDR3 loop reads CASSADRVGSEKLFF. The DNA for the CDR3 is TGCGCCAGCAGCGCTGACAGGGTGGGTTCGGAAAAACTGTTTTTT.

The V gene is TRBV29-1, the J gene TRBJ2-5; D is ambiguous. The DNA end is a closer match to TRBJ2-7, so the J assignment may be wrong. The CDR3 length is 14 residues. Germline CDR1 is SQVTM and CDR2 is ANQGSEA. The CDR3 loop is CSVDSPSRSDEQYF. CDR3 DNA sequence: TGCAGCGTTGACAGCCCCTCACGGTCCGACGAGCAGTACTTC.

The chain carries TRBV5-1 and TRBJ2-4; TRBD1 aligns across 9 bases. Germline V gene sequence: CDR1 SGHRS, CDR2 YFSETQ. V trimming: 3 bases; J trimming: 1 base; junction bases outside the gene matches: 5. This CDR3 region has 16 residues. The chain's CDR3 is CASSSDRGNAKNIQYF. CDR3 DNA sequence: TGCGCCAGCAGCTCAGACAGGGGGAATGCCAAAAACATTCAGTACTTC.

The V and J genes are TRBV25-1 and TRBJ1-3; possible D gene TRBD1, 5 bases. V lost 4 bases, J lost 0 bases, and 19 bases lay in between. Per germline, CDR1 MGHDK and CDR2 SYGVNS. The CDR3 is made up of 18 amino acids. The CDR3 DNA is TGTGCCAGCAGTGGGGGAAGGACATGGACTAACTCTGGAAACACCATATATTTT. Its protein product is CASSGGRTWTNSGNTIYF.

V and J are TRBV9 and TRBJ2-1, with 7 bases lining up with TRBD2. Germline V gene lookup returns CDR1 SGDLS and CDR2 YYNGEE. The CDR3 length is 15 residues. The trim removed 7 bases at V and 0 bases at J, leaving 7 bases unmatched. The CDR3 sequence is CASGSGSSSYNEQFF. DNA for the CDR3: TGTGCCAGCGGTAGCGGGTCATCCTCCTACAATGAGCAGTTCTTC.

Only one count was recorded for this clonotype. V gene TRBV20-1 combines with J gene TRBJ1-4; 10 nucleotides line up with TRBD1. The CDR3 runs to 14 residues. CDR1 DFQATT and CDR2 SNEGSKA come from the germline V gene (reference sequence). The trim removed 6 bases at V and 7 bases at J, leaving 8 bases unmatched. Here the CDR3 DNA reads TGCAGTGCAAGACAGGGGGCGCGAGGTGAAAAACTGTTTTTT. This gives the protein CSARQGARGEKLFF.

The chain links TRBV28 to TRBJ2-5; no firm D call. With 3 bases removed from V and 4 bases from J, the gap between germline ends came to 12 bases. The CDR3 is 14 residues long. The germline CDR1 and CDR2 sequences are MDHEN and SYDVKM. The CDR3 nucleotides are TGTGCCAGCAGTTTTTTCGGTCCAAGAGAGACCCAGTACTTC. Translating gives CASSFFGPRETQYF.

The genes are TRBV28 and TRBJ2-5; 14 positions match TRBD2. V dropped 7 bases and J dropped 5; count of bases not matched to a gene: 9. The CDR3 spans 16 residues. Germline CDR1 MDHEN, CDR2 SYDVKM. As DNA, the CDR3 is TGTGCCAGCACCCTTGGACTAGCGGGGGGCAGGGAGACCCAGTACTTC. Protein product: CASTLGLAGGRETQYF.

The chain uses TRBV7-9 and TRBJ1-4; D perhaps matches TRBD1 (5 bases). The germline gives CDR1 SEHNR, CDR2 FQNEAQ (reference sequence). The V end was cut by 5 bases, the J end by 0 bases, with 13 bases between. The CDR3 runs to 16 residues. This CDR3 is CASSPGSGTTNEKLFF. The CDR3 nucleotides read TGTGCCAGCAGCCCAGGGAGCGGTACAACTAATGAAAAACTGTTTTTT.

This clonotype was seen only a few times. This sequence joins TRBV9 and TRBJ2-5, with 8 bases lining up with TRBD2. The germline gives CDR1 SGDLS, CDR2 YYNGEE. V dropped 2 bases and J dropped 0; count of bases not matched to a gene: 3. The CDR3 length is 15 residues. CDR3 amino acids: CASSVLAGYQETQYF. The CDR3 coding sequence is TGTGCCAGCAGCGTTTTAGCGGGGTACCAAGAGACCCAGTACTTC.

The table lists this clonotype with a few counts. The chain employs TRBV5-4 and TRBJ2-5, with 15 bases lining up with TRBD2. V lost 0 bases to trimming and J lost 7 bases; unmatched junction nucleotides: 1. This CDR3 contains 15 residues. Looked up from germline, CDR1 is SGHNT and CDR2 is YYREEE (reference sequence). As DNA, the CDR3 is TGTGCCAGCAGCTTGGAGGGACTAGCGGGAGGGACCCAGTACTTC. Protein sequence: CASSLEGLAGGTQYF. The full variable domain, completed using reference TRBV5-4 and TRBJ2-5, is ETGVTQSPTHLIKTRGQQVTLRCSSQSGHNTVSWYQQALGQGPQFIFQYYREEENGRGNFPPRFSGLQFPNYSSELNVNALELDDSALYLCASSLEGLAGGTQYFGPGTRLLVL.

V gene TRBV6-6 combines with J gene TRBJ1-4; 8 bases fit TRBD1. The CDR3 has 12 residues. V lost 8 bases to trimming and J lost 13 bases; unmatched junction nucleotides: 9. Germline V lookup: CDR1 MNHNY, CDR2 SVGAGI (reference sequence). The CDR3 region has the DNA TGTGCCAGCCTACAGGGGGGGAAAAGACTGTTTTTT. This gives the protein CASLQGGKRLFF.

This clonotype was counted between two and nine times. The V gene is TRBV20-1, the J gene TRBJ1-1; 10 nucleotides match TRBD1. J lost 1 base, V lost 5 bases, and 4 bases had no gene match. Germline CDR1 reads DFQATT; CDR2 reads SNEGSKA (reference sequence). The CDR3 length is 14 residues. The CDR3 spells CSAQDRGQNTEAFF. CDR3 nucleotide sequence: TGCAGTGCTCAAGACAGGGGGCAGAACACTGAAGCTTTCTTT.

The chain employs TRBV27 and TRBJ2-3, with no clear D. The length of the CDR3 is 11 residues. Between the trimmed V and J ends, which lost 4 bases and 8 bases, there was a span of 7 bases. Germline V gene sequence: CDR1 MNHEY, CDR2 SMNVEV (reference sequence). The CDR3 sequence is CASSSIGTQYF. CDR3 DNA: TGTGCCAGCAGTTCCATAGGTACGCAGTATTTT.

This clonotype was seen a few times. The chain couples TRBV20-1 to TRBJ2-7; 15 positions match TRBD2. The CDR3 extends over 18 amino acids. Germline assignment: CDR1 DFQATT and CDR2 SNEGSKA (reference sequence). The J segment lost 3 bases and the V segment lost 1 base, leaving 10 bases of the junction unmatched. CDR3 in amino acids: CSARGGTSGGSWVYEQYF. In DNA, the CDR3 is TGCAGTGCTAGAGGAGGGACTAGCGGGGGGTCCTGGGTCTACGAGCAGTACTTC.

This clonotype has more than one count but fewer than ten. This sequence joins TRBV6-1 and TRBJ1-5; D not resolved. Deletions cut 5 bases from V and 4 bases from J, with 9 bases between. The length of the CDR3 is 13 residues. Germline V gene lookup returns CDR1 MNHNS and CDR2 SASEGT. The CDR3 loop is CASSPWRNQPQHF. For the CDR3, the DNA is TGTGCCAGCAGTCCGTGGAGAAATCAGCCCCAGCATTTT.

This rearrangement joins TRBV20-1 to TRBJ2-5; no definite D call. The CDR3 is 15 amino acids. Trimming left V 3 bases short and J 2 bases short, with 16 bases between. Germline CDR1 DFQATT, CDR2 SNEGSKA (reference sequence). CDR3 protein: CSASSGRVFQETQYF. Here the CDR3 DNA reads TGCAGTGCTAGCTCTGGCCGCGTTTTTCAAGAGACCCAGTACTTC.